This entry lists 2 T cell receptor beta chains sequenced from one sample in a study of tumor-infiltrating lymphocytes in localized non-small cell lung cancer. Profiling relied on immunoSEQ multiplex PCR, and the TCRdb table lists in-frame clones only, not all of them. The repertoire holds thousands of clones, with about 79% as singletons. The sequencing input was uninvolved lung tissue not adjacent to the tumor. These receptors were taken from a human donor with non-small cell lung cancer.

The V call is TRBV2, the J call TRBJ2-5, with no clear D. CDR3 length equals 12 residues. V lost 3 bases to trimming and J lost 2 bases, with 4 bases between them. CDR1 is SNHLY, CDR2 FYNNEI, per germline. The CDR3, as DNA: TGTGCCAGCAGTGAGGGACAAGAGACCCAGTACTTC. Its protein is CASSEGQETQYF.

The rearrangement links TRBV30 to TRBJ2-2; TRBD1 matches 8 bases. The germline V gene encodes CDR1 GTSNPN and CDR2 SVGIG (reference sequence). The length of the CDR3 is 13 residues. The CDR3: CTGSQTGAGELFF. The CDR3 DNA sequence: TGTACCGGTAGCCAGACAGGGGCCGGGGAGCTGTTTTTT.